This T cell receptor beta chain was identified in a study of OX40 agonist ivuxolimab in advanced cancers. At the level of the study: Three patients showed partial responses: one hepatocellular carcinoma and two cutaneous melanoma cases.

Study observations and caveats: Expanded clones tended on average to be more numerous among CD8+ T cells than CD4+.

TCRdb's copy holds only in-frame clones and misses some; the assay was immunoSEQ multiplex PCR. The table shows roughly 15,000 clones, with 85% to 95% occurring only once. From germline, CDR1 is SGHTA and CDR2 FQGNSA. With 2 bases clipped from V and 1 base from J, the junction kept 6 bases outside the gene matches. The CDR3 extends over 16 amino acids. Notes on this clone: Its antigen is unknown.

This specimen was CD4+ or CD8+ T cells sorted from blood, taken in a trial of the OX40 agonist ivuxolimab. This TCR derives from an adult with an advanced solid tumor such as melanoma, head and neck, liver or kidney cancer. This chain connects TRBV7-2 to TRBJ2-7; TRBD1 agrees at 9 bases. This chain's CDR3 is CASSLWGTGFSYEQYF. DNA for the CDR3: TGTGCCAGCAGCTTATGGGGGACAGGGTTTTCCTACGAGCAGTACTTC.